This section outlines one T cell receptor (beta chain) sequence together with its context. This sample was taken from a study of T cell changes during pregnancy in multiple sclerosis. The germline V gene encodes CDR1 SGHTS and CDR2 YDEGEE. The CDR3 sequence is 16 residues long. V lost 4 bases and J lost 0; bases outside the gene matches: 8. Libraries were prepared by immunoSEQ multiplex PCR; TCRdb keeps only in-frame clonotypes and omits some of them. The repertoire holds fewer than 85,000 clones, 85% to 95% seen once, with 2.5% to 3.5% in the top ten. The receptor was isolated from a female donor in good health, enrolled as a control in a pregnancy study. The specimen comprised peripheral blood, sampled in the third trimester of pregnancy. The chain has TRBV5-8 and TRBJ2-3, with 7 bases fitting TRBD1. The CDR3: CASSRGQQTSTDTQYF. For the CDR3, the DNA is TGTGCCAGCAGCCGGGGACAGCAGACTAGCACAGATACGCAGTATTTT. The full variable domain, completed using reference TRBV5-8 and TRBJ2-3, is EAGVTQSPTHLIKTRGQQATLRCSPISGHTSVYWYQQALGLGLQFLLWYDEGEERNRGNFPPRFSGRQFPNYSSELNVNALELEDSALYLCASSRGQQTSTDTQYFGPGTRLTVL.